This section outlines one T cell receptor beta chain sequence together with its context. The data derive from a study of blood T cell repertoires in COVID-19. Study-wide background: Sites across the United States, Italy and Spain contributed samples from acute and convalescent COVID-19. The analysed material was cDNA or gDNA that came from T cells, B-cell-depleted T cells, or PBMCs.

V trimming: 6 bases; J trimming: 3 bases; junction bases outside the gene matches: 16. The CDR3 runs to 17 residues. From germline, CDR1 is MNHEY and CDR2 SMNVEV (reference sequence). Original analysis: Reference gene primer amplification yielded estimated nucleated cell counts. The repertoire was sequenced with immunoSEQ multiplex PCR; TCRdb's copy has only in-frame clones and lacks some. The V and J calls and clone size were taken over from that table, and D and trimming were inferred from the DNA. The table includes about 55,000 clones, around 90% detected once. The chain joins TRBV27 to TRBJ2-5, with TRBD2 matching 7 bases. The sample consisted of peripheral blood. This sequence originates from a man aged 35-49 years with COVID-19, enrolled during active disease. CDR3 nucleotide sequence: TGTGCCAGCAGATCCATCCTCGGGGCTAGCGGTAAAGAGACCCAGTACTTC. This sequence encodes CASRSILGASGKETQYF.